Given below is one T cell receptor (beta chain) in context. What it binds is not known. The data originate from a study of shared clonotypes between healthy human individuals. Turning to the study itself: Each donor's CD8 memory used one plate, CD8 naive two, each CD4 subset three. Whole-study results and caveats: Across a few donors, naive CD4 shared around 5.1%, naive CD8 around 4%, memory CD4 over 2%, memory CD8 0.4%.

Every subset had its genomic DNA shared out evenly among several immunoSEQ plates. Assay used: immunoSEQ multiplex PCR; TCRdb lists only in-frame clones, some missing. The data contain around 690,000 clones, about nine tenths of them singletons. Caucasian adults living in Nashville, Tennessee, provided all samples. The sequence was collected from a man younger than 35 in good health. Some clones in this sample may be carry-over from other donors' samples. Input material: memory CD8+ T cells from PBMCs. Sample subset: CD45RO+ cells pooled with CCR7-negative TemRA cells.

DNA for the CDR3: TGCGCCAGCAGCCGCGGGACAGGGATCACCACCTACGAGCAGTACTTC. It translates to CASSRGTGITTYEQYF. The V and J genes are TRBV4-3 and TRBJ2-5; 9 bases agree with TRBD1. The J call is in doubt because the DNA end fits TRBJ2-7 better. CDR3 length equals 16 residues. CDR1 is LGHNA and CDR2 is YSLEER in the germline V gene.